Following are 10 T cell receptor beta chains from one sample sequenced in a study of CD8 T cells in ankylosing spondylitis. TCRdb called the 5' RACE reads again in MiXCR, with one record for every CDR3 protein. Altogether more than 200,000 distinct CDR3 sequences are present, 24% being singletons, with the ten largest covering about 0.6%. Specimen: blood, either unsorted or a sorted T cell fraction (not recorded which). The receptor set was obtained from a male donor with ankylosing spondylitis or in good health (not recorded which).

This sequence joins TRBV20-1 and TRBJ2-1; D may be TRBD1 (7 bases). Deletions cut 0 bases from V and 4 bases from J, with 16 bases between. The V gene's germline CDR1 is DFQATT and CDR2 SNEGSKA (reference sequence). The length of the CDR3 is 16 residues. CDR3 nucleotides: TGCAGTGCTAGAGATGGTCGTGCAGGGGGGTACAATGAGCAGTTCTTC. Protein sequence: CSARDGRAGGYNEQFF.

This clonotype was observed a few times. CDR3 bases: TGTGCCACCAGGGGCCTGTACGGACCTAAAAGGGCAGAGACCCAGTACTTC. This gives the protein CATRGLYGPKRAETQYF. This rearrangement joins TRBV3-1 to TRBJ2-5; maybe TRBD1 (6 bases). Per the germline V gene, CDR1 is LGHDT and CDR2 is YNNKEL (reference sequence). The V and J ends lost 10 bases and 4 bases respectively, with 28 bases between them. The CDR3 contains 17 residues.

This clonotype has at least ten counts. The chain uses TRBV6-1 and TRBJ1-6; 7 nucleotides match TRBD1. CDR1 MNHNS and CDR2 SASEGT come from the germline V gene. V lost 2 bases, J lost 8 bases, and 9 bases stayed unmatched. The CDR3 is made up of 16 amino acids. The CDR3 loop is CASSEQWSGGYSPLHF. CDR3 nucleotides: TGTGCCAGCAGTGAACAGTGGTCAGGGGGATATTCACCCCTCCACTTT.

This chain joins TRBV6-2 or TRBV6-3 and TRBJ2-2; 7 positions agree with TRBD1. The V gene's germline CDR1 is MNHEY and CDR2 SVGEGT. This CDR3 has 17 residues. Trimming cost V 2 bases and J 1 base; bases outside gene matches: 7. The CDR3 loop reads CASSYLLGQKNTGELFF. The DNA for the CDR3 is TGTGCCAGCAGTTACCTTCTGGGACAGAAGAACACCGGGGAGCTGTTTTTT.

The chain uses TRBV30 and TRBJ1-2; 11 positions agree with TRBD1. The CDR3 is made up of 11 amino acids. With V trimmed by 1 base and J by 12 bases, 1 base remained unmatched. The germline CDR1 and CDR2 sequences are GTSNPN and SVGIG (reference sequence). The CDR3 bases are TGTGCCTGGAGTGGGACAGGGGGCAACACCTTC. It codes for CAWSGTGGNTF.

The CDR3, as DNA: TGTGCCACCAAAAACAATGAGCAGTTCTTC. Its translation is CATKNNEQFF. The V and J genes are TRBV10-3 and TRBJ2-1; no clear D. Deletions cut 10 bases from V and 5 bases from J, with 6 bases between. The germline V gene encodes CDR1 ENHRY and CDR2 SYGVKD. CDR3 length: 10 amino acids.

This clonotype came up many times. The chain is built from TRBV12-3 or TRBV12-4 and TRBJ2-1; D is perhaps TRBD1 (6 bases). This CDR3 comprises 14 residues. The V end was cut by 5 bases, the J end by 8 bases, with 16 bases between. This CDR3 reads CASSPNRVTDEQFF. The DNA for the CDR3 is TGTGCCAGCAGTCCAAACAGGGTTACGGATGAGCAGTTCTTC.

This clonotype has a handful of counts. The gene calls are TRBV2 and TRBJ2-7; D call uncertain. This CDR3 spans 15 amino acids. Looked up from germline, CDR1 is SNHLY and CDR2 is FYNNEI. V dropped 6 bases and J dropped 2 bases, with 17 bases sitting between them. The CDR3 DNA reads as TGTGCCAGCAGACTAACCGGGCACGTGACCTACGAGCAGTACTTC. Translating it yields CASRLTGHVTYEQYF.

This clonotype occurred many times. The chain employs TRBV20-1 and TRBJ2-3; weak D call: TRBD2 (5 bases). Germline V gene lookup returns CDR1 DFQATT and CDR2 SNEGSKA (reference sequence). Trimming stripped 3 bases from V and 3 bases from J, with 10 bases between. The CDR3 has 13 residues. Here the CDR3 reads CSASLRGTDTQYF. The CDR3 DNA sequence: TGCAGTGCTAGTCTCCGCGGGACAGATACGCAGTATTTT.

This clonotype was seen at least ten times. The gene calls are TRBV6-6 and TRBJ2-5, with D unresolved. The CDR3 length is 13 residues. Per germline, CDR1 MNHNY and CDR2 SVGAGI (reference sequence). The ends were cut back, 6 bases at V and 2 bases at J, with 10 bases in the middle. CDR3 coding DNA: TGTGCCAGCAGCCCTAGTCGGCAAGAGACCCAGTACTTC. As protein: CASSPSRQETQYF.